The 18 T cell receptor beta chains listed next were all sequenced from one sample in a study of radiation and T cells in renal cell carcinoma. Time point described: blood 2 weeks post-SBRT. Treatment denoted: 15 Gy SBRT to primary tumor, nephrectomy 4 weeks later. Clones were read by immunoSEQ multiplex PCR, and TCRdb kept only the in-frame ones, dropping some. This table holds some 120,000 clones, around 82% found once. The sequencing here drew on blood, taken from a patient whose treatment included radiotherapy and nephrectomy. The receptors were sampled from a man aged 50 or older with renal cell carcinoma.

V and J are TRBV2 and TRBJ1-6; D uncertain. Per germline, CDR1 SNHLY and CDR2 FYNNEI. Trimming stripped 5 bases from V and 7 bases from J, with 12 bases between. The CDR3 contains 14 residues. The CDR3 reads CASSSGRGNSPLHF. In DNA form, the CDR3 reads TGTGCCAGCAGTTCCGGACGGGGAAATTCACCCCTCCACTTT.

V is TRBV7-6 and J is TRBJ2-5; no reliable D call. The CDR3 consists of 11 residues. The V end was cut by 5 bases, the J end by 2 bases, with 3 bases between. The germline gives CDR1 SGHVS, CDR2 FNYEAQ. The CDR3 is CASSEQETQYF. DNA for the CDR3: TGTGCCAGCAGCGAACAAGAGACCCAGTACTTC.

CDR3 in amino acids: CATLEPGRGRPQHF. The CDR3 bases are TGTGCCACTCTAGAGCCGGGGAGGGGACGGCCCCAGCATTTT. This chain joins TRBV19 and TRBJ1-5; possibly TRBD1 for D (5 bases). The CDR3 is made up of 14 amino acids. Trimming removed 10 bases from V and 9 bases from J, with 22 bases in between. Germline V gene lookup returns CDR1 LNHDA and CDR2 SQIVND (reference sequence).

Here the CDR3 reads CASSLMAVSGAYEQYF. The CDR3 DNA sequence: TGTGCCAGCAGCTTAATGGCTGTTTCAGGGGCTTACGAGCAGTACTTC. The rearrangement links TRBV7-3 to TRBJ2-7; D perhaps matches TRBD1 (6 bases). Deletions cut 1 base from V and 4 bases from J, with 17 bases between. This CDR3 is 16 amino acids long. In germline, CDR1 is SGHTA, CDR2 FQGTGA.

This chain uses TRBV21-1 with TRBJ2-1; the D call in the table, TRBD2, was not verified against the DNA. TRBV21-1 is flagged as a pseudogene. The CDR3 covers 19 residues. The CDR3 spells CASSINGLAGDGSYNEQFF. DNA of the CDR3: TGTGCCAGCAGCATAAATGGACTAGCGGGAGATGGATCCTACAATGAGCAGTTCTTC.

V gene TRBV7-3 combines with J gene TRBJ2-5; tentative D call: TRBD2 (5 bases). CDR1 is SGHTA and CDR2 is FQGTGA in the germline V gene. Trimming stripped 3 bases from V and 4 bases from J, with 6 bases between. The CDR3 is made up of 12 amino acids. CDR3 in amino acids: CASSFAGETQYF. As DNA, the CDR3 is TGTGCCAGCAGCTTCGCGGGAGAGACCCAGTACTTC.

The rearrangement links TRBV2 to TRBJ1-5; D gene uncertain. This CDR3 comprises 14 residues. Germline lookup yields CDR1 SNHLY and CDR2 FYNNEI. The V and J ends lost 0 bases and 5 bases respectively, with 8 bases between them. CDR3 DNA: TGTGCCAGCAGTGAAGCGACCGTTGATCAGCCCCAGCATTTT. Protein product: CASSEATVDQPQHF.

V usage is TRBV7-9 and J usage is TRBJ2-7; D is undetermined. The CDR3 contains 13 residues. Trimming removed 4 bases at V and 6 bases at J, with 13 bases between. CDR1 is SEHNR, CDR2 FQNEAQ, per germline (reference sequence). Here the CDR3 reads CASSSGPYGEQYF. Written as DNA, the CDR3 is TGTGCCAGCAGCTCGGGCCCCTACGGCGAGCAGTACTTC.

This clone was detected once. The J gene is TRBJ2-5, the V gene TRBV14; D remains unclear. The DNA end lines up better with TRBJ2-7; the J call may be wrong. The CDR3 length is 17 residues. Per germline, CDR1 SGHDN and CDR2 FVKESK. As DNA, the CDR3 is TGTGCCAGCAGCCAAGCCAACCGCGCATGGGATCTAACCGAGCAGTACTTC. The encoded protein is CASSQANRAWDLTEQYF.

This chain uses TRBV29-1 with TRBJ2-5; TRBD2 is a possible D gene (5 bases). CDR3 length: 13 residues. V dropped 4 bases and J dropped 5 bases, with 14 bases sitting between them. The germline V gene encodes CDR1 SQVTM and CDR2 ANQGSEA. CDR3 bases: TGCAGCGTTGTCGAGGGAGTGGGCGAGACCCAGTACTTC. The encoded protein is CSVVEGVGETQYF.

This chain links TRBV5-8 with TRBJ1-5, with 7 positions matching TRBD1. J lost 3 bases, V lost 4 bases, and 13 bases had no gene match. The CDR3 sequence is 17 residues long. Germline CDR1 and CDR2: SGHTS and YDEGEE. The CDR3 coding sequence is TGTGCCAGCAGCCCGGCGGGACAGTCGATAGCCAATCAGCCCCAGCATTTT. This sequence encodes CASSPAGQSIANQPQHF.

The V gene is TRBV6-6, the J gene TRBJ2-3; weak D call: TRBD2 (6 bases). V was cut by 4 bases and J by 2 bases, with 13 bases left in between. Looked up from germline, CDR1 is MNHNY and CDR2 is SVGAGI (reference sequence). This CDR3 comprises 15 residues. The CDR3 coding sequence is TGTGCCAGCAGTTTGCTGCGGGGCCACACAGATACGCAGTATTTT. Translating it yields CASSLLRGHTDTQYF.

This clone has only one observation. This chain joins TRBV5-8 and TRBJ2-7; 7 bases fit TRBD2. V lost 3 bases, J lost 3 bases, and 6 bases stayed unmatched. The CDR3 runs 14 residues. The V gene's germline CDR1 is SGHTS and CDR2 YDEGEE. The DNA of the CDR3 is TGTGCCAGCAGCTCTACCGGGGGGAACTACGAGCAGTACTTC. It specifies CASSSTGGNYEQYF.

This chain connects TRBV5-1 to TRBJ2-5; D assignment may be TRBD1 or TRBD2 (5 bases each). The length of the CDR3 is 15 residues. The germline V gene encodes CDR1 SGHRS and CDR2 YFSETQ. Trimming shortened V by 0 bases and J by 0 bases, and 9 bases separated the two germline ends. The CDR3 region is CASSLGGSDQETQYF. The CDR3 DNA follows: TGCGCCAGCAGCTTGGGGGGGTCGGACCAAGAGACCCAGTACTTC.

This chain links TRBV2 with TRBJ2-5, with 7 bases aligning to TRBD2. Germline CDR1 is SNHLY and CDR2 is FYNNEI. The CDR3 sequence is 13 residues long. With 5 bases clipped from V and 5 bases from J, the junction kept 5 bases outside the gene matches. CDR3 amino acids: CASSTTSRETQYF. The CDR3 DNA follows: TGTGCCAGCAGTACGACTAGCAGGGAGACCCAGTACTTC.

This chain joins TRBV4-3 and TRBJ2-7; D tentatively fits TRBD1 or TRBD2 (5 bases each). Germline loops: CDR1 LGHNA, CDR2 YSLEER. V gave up 0 bases and J gave up 1 base, with 10 bases separating them. The CDR3 totals 15 residues. DNA for the CDR3: TGCGCCAGCAGCCAAGATGAGGGGTTTTCCTACGAGCAGTACTTC. Protein sequence: CASSQDEGFSYEQYF.

The chain recombines TRBV6-1 with TRBJ1-6; TRBD1 aligns across 7 bases. Germline V CDR1 and CDR2: MNHNS, SASEGT. The CDR3 has 19 amino acids. The V and J ends lost 2 bases and 9 bases, in that order; junction bases with no gene match: 19. Here the CDR3 DNA reads TGTGCCAGCAGTGAAATGTTTGACGGGATTACAGGGGACAGTTCACCCCTCCACTTT. Protein product: CASSEMFDGITGDSSPLHF.

V gene TRBV12-2 combines with J gene TRBJ2-7; whether TRBD2, the table's D call, matches the DNA was not checked. TRBV12-2 is described as a pseudogene. CDR3 length: 14 amino acids. The CDR3, as DNA: TGTGCAAGTCGCTTATCCTTCTGGTTCGGCGAGCAGTACTTC. Its translation is CASRLSFWFGEQYF.